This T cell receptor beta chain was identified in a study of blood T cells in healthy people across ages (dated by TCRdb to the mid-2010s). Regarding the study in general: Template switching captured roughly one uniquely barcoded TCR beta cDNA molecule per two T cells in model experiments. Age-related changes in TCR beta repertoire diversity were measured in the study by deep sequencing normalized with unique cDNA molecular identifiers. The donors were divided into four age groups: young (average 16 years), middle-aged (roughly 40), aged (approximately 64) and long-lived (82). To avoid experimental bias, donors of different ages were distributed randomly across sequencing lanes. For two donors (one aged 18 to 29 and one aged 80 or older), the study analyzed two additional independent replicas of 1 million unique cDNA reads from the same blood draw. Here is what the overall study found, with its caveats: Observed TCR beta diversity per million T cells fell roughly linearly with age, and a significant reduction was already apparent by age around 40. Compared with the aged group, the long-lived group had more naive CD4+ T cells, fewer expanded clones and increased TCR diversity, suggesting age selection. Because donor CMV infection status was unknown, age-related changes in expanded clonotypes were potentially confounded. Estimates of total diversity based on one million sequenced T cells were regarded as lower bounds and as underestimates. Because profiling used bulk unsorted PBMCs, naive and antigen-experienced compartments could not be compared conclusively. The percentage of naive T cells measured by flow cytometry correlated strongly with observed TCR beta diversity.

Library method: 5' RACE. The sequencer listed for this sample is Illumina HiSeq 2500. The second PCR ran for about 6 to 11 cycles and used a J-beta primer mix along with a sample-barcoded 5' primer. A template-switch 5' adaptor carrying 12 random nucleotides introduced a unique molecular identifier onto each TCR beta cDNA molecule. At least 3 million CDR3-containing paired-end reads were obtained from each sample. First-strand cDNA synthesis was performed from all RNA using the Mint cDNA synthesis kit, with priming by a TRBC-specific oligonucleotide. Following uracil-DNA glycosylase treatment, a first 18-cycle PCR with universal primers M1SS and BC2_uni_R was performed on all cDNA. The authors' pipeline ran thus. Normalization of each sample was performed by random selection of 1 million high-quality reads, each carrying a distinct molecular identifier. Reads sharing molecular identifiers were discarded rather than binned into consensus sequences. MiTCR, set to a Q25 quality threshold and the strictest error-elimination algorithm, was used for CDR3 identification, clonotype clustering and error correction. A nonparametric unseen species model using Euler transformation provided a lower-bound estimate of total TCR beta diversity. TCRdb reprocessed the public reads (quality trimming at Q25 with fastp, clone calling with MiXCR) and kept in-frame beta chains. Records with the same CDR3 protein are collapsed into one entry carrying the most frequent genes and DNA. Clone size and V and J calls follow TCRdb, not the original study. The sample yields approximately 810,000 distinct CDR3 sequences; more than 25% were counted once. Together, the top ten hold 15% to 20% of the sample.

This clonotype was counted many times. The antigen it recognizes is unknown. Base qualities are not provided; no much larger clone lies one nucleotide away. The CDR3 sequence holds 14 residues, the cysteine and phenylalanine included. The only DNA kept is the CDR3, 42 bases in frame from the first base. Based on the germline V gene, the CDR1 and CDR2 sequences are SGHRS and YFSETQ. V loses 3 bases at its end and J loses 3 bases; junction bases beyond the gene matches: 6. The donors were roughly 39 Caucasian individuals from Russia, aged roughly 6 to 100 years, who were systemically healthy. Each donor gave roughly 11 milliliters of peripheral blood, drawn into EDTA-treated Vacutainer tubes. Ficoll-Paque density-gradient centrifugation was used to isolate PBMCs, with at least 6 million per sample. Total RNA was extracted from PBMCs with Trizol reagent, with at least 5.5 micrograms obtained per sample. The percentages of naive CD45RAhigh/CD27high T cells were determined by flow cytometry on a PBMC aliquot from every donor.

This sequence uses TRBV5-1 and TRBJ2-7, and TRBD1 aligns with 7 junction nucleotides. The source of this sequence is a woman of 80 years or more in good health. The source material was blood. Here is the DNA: TGCGCCAGCAGCTCCCGGGACAGAGACTACGAGCAGTACTTC. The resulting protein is CASSSRDRDYEQYF. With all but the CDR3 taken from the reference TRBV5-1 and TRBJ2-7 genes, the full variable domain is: KAGVTQTPRYLIKTRGQQVTLSCSPISGHRSVSWYQQTPGQGLQFLFEYFSETQRNKGNFPGRFSGRQFSNSRSEMNVSTLELGDSALYLCASSSRDRDYEQYFGPGTRLTVT.